This T cell receptor beta chain stems from a study of vaccination and CD4 T cells after COVID-19. This clonotype was observed a single time. The antigen is not known. Sequenced with the Oncomine TCR Beta short-read assay was DNA taken from cultured CD4+ T cells. Via MiXCR, TCRdb re-called the PCR reads, giving one row per CDR3 protein. The sample contains roughly 13,000 distinct CDR3 sequences, around 30% of which appear only once. The CDR3 spans 13 residues. The ends lost 3 bases at V and 4 bases at J; junction bases unmatched: 5. CDR1 and CDR2 from the germline V gene are SQVTM and ANQGSEA. Treatment defined: approximately nine-day PBMC culture with coronavirus spike peptide pools or control peptides (ViraFEST assay).

What was sequenced was CD4+ T cells from blood, cultured in vitro. The gene calls are TRBV29-1 and TRBJ2-7; 8 bases map to TRBD1. The sequence was obtained from a human donor who had recovered from COVID-19. Written as DNA, the CDR3 is TGCAGCGTTGAGGCAGGGGGCGGGTACGAGCAGTACTTC. Amino acids: CSVEAGGGYEQYF.